These 12 T cell receptor beta chains were all obtained from the same sample, sequenced in a study of cytomegalovirus exposure and HLA in healthy donors. Use of 60 Vbeta and 13 Jbeta primers characterized the PCR. Sequenced by immunoSEQ multiplex PCR; TCRdb stores in-frame clones only, minus some. Recorded here are roughly 70,000 clones; the top ten clones represent 2.5% to 3%. Sequencing used PBMCs. The receptors shown here come from a man aged 40-50 years in good health and CMV-seronegative.

This chain joins TRBV5-1 and TRBJ2-1; no clear D gene. Germline assignment: CDR1 SGHRS and CDR2 YFSETQ. CDR3 size: 12 residues. The V and J ends lost 0 bases and 7 bases respectively, with 5 bases between them. CDR3 sequence reads: CASSLDGNEQFF. The CDR3 DNA sequence: TGCGCCAGCAGCTTGGACGGTAATGAGCAGTTCTTC.

The V and J genes are TRBV28 and TRBJ1-4; TRBD1 matches 10 bases. Germline V lookup: CDR1 MDHEN, CDR2 SYDVKM. The junction had 5 bases not matched to a gene; V was cut back by 6 bases and J by 10 bases. The CDR3 length is 13 residues. In DNA, the CDR3 is TGTGCCAGCAGCTCGACAGGGGGCTTAAAACTGTTTTTT. Translated: CASSSTGGLKLFF.

For the CDR3, the DNA is TGTGCCAGCAGCCAAGCGAGAGTCGGTAATTCACCCCTCCACTTT. It encodes CASSQARVGNSPLHF. The rearrangement links TRBV14 to TRBJ1-6, with D unclear. Per the germline V gene, CDR1 is SGHDN and CDR2 is FVKESK. The CDR3 totals 15 residues. Trimming took off 1 base at V and 6 bases at J, with 10 bases between the two ends.

The chain is built from TRBV11-1 and TRBJ2-1; weak D call: TRBD2 (5 bases). The CDR3 has 19 amino acids. CDR1 is SGHAT, CDR2 FQDESV, per germline (reference sequence). The V and J ends lost 6 bases and 0 bases respectively, with 24 bases between them. The CDR3 DNA reads as TGTGCCAGCAGTCTCCCCACCCAAAGGCGGGCAAGCTCCTACAATGAGCAGTTCTTC. Residues: CASSLPTQRRASSYNEQFF.

V and J are TRBV29-1 and TRBJ2-1; tentatively, D is TRBD1 (5 bases). Germline CDR1 and CDR2: SQVTM and ANQGSEA. The CDR3 has 12 amino acids. V was cut by 6 bases and J by 6 bases, with 12 bases left in between. CDR3 nucleotide sequence: TGCAGCGTCCAAAGCCAGGGCAATGAGCAGTTCTTC. Residues: CSVQSQGNEQFF.

This sequence joins TRBV11-2 and TRBJ2-1; TRBD2 is a possible D gene (5 bases). The CDR3 length is 15 residues. The V gene lost 0 bases and the J gene lost 4 bases, with 10 bases spanning the gap. Germline V CDR1 and CDR2: SGHAT, FQNNGV. CDR3 loop: CASSLEKGVYNEQFF. The CDR3 region has the DNA TGTGCCAGCAGCTTAGAGAAGGGAGTATACAATGAGCAGTTCTTC. The variable domain in full, with the rest retrieved from reference TRBV11-2 and TRBJ2-1, is EAGVAQSPRYKIIEKRQSVAFWCNPISGHATLYWYQQILGQGPKLLIQFQNNGVVDDSQLPKDRFSAERLKGVDSTLKIQPAKLEDSAVYLCASSLEKGVYNEQFFGPGTRLTVL.

The chain employs TRBV27 and TRBJ2-5, with 8 bases fitting TRBD2. Trimming cost V 5 bases and J 3 bases; bases outside gene matches: 2. The germline gives CDR1 MNHEY, CDR2 SMNVEV (reference sequence). CDR3 length equals 13 residues. The CDR3 reads CASSPLAEETQYF. CDR3 DNA: TGTGCCAGCAGTCCACTAGCGGAAGAGACCCAGTACTTC.

The J gene is TRBJ2-7, the V gene TRBV27, with D perhaps matching TRBD2 (6 bases). The ends were cut back, 5 bases at V and 0 bases at J, with 14 bases in the middle. The CDR3 contains 15 residues. Germline loops: CDR1 MNHEY, CDR2 SMNVEV (reference sequence). The CDR3 here is CASSPRRASSYEQYF. Written as DNA, the CDR3 is TGTGCCAGCAGTCCTCGGAGGGCGAGCTCCTACGAGCAGTACTTC.

This rearrangement joins TRBV28 to TRBJ1-6, with D perhaps TRBD1 (6 bases). There are 15 residues in the CDR3. Germline assignment: CDR1 MDHEN and CDR2 SYDVKM. The V gene lost 2 bases and the J gene lost 7 bases, with 12 bases spanning the gap. The CDR3 region is CASSLGQGTNSPLHF. CDR3 DNA sequence: TGTGCCAGCAGTTTAGGGCAGGGGACAAATTCACCCCTCCACTTT.

The rearrangement uses TRBV7-2 and TRBJ1-1; D possibly corresponds to TRBD1 (6 bases). Trimming left V 0 bases short and J 5 bases short, with 10 bases between. There are 14 residues in the CDR3. The germline gives CDR1 SGHTA, CDR2 FQGNSA. Here the CDR3 DNA reads TGTGCCAGCAGCTTAGCGGGGGCTCGGACTGAAGCTTTCTTT. It yields the protein CASSLAGARTEAFF.

V is TRBV5-1 and J is TRBJ2-1; D is undetermined. Germline V lookup: CDR1 SGHRS, CDR2 YFSETQ. V lost 3 bases to trimming and J lost 7 bases, with 5 bases between them. The CDR3 is 11 amino acids. In nucleotides, the CDR3 is TGCGCCAGCAGCTCTCTGAATGAGCAGTTCTTC. Translation gives CASSSLNEQFF.

V gene TRBV6-5 combines with J gene TRBJ1-1; 7 bases map to TRBD1. Losses at the gene ends were 5 bases for V and 6 bases for J; bases not matched to a gene: 9. Germline V gene lookup returns CDR1 MNHEY and CDR2 SVGAGI. The CDR3 runs 14 residues. The CDR3 sequence is CASSRETGNPEAFF. CDR3 coding DNA: TGTGCCAGCAGTAGGGAGACAGGGAATCCTGAAGCTTTCTTT.